The clone carrying this TCR beta chain has only a few counts. What it binds is not known. This sample is drawn from a study of T-cell memory formation after mild COVID-19. As for the study in general: TCR clusters were mostly donor specific.

The CDR3 has 15 residues. Germline CDR1 reads SGHDN; CDR2 reads FVKESK. V was clipped by 3 bases and J by 0 bases, with 9 bases between them. Each CDR3 protein gets one entry after TCRdb re-called the 5' RACE reads with MiXCR. The repertoire has 580,000 or so distinct CDR3 sequences, 15% to 20% of them found once; the top ten carry about 8.6%. General study results and limits: There was a balanced CD4/CD8 profile in clones contracting day 15 to 85, and later expanders leaned CD4+. Contracting clones localized mainly to CM and EM when CD4+ and mainly to EMRA when CD8+.

The chain uses TRBV14 and TRBJ2-1; TRBD2 is a possible D gene (6 bases). The clonotype comes from an adult woman who had mild COVID-19 (a few samples of this study predate the infection). Cell type and time point are not known. Source material: PBMCs or a T cell subset sorted from them (not recorded which). Here the CDR3 reads CASSHSSGSYNEQFF. The CDR3 nucleotides are TGTGCCAGCAGCCACAGTAGCGGCTCCTACAATGAGCAGTTCTTC.